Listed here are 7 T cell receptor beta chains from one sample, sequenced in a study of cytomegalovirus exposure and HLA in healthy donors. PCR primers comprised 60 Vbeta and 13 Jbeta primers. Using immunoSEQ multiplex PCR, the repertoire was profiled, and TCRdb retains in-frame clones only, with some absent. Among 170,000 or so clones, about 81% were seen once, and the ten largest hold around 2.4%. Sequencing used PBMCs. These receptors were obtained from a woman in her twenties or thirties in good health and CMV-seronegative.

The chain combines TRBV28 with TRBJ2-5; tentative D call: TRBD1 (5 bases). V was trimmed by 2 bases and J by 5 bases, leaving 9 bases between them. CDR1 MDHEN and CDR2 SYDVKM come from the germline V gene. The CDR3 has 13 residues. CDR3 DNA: TGTGCCAGCAGTTTAAGGGGCAGGGAGACCCAGTACTTC. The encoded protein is CASSLRGRETQYF.

The CDR3 bases are TGTGCCAGCAGCTTGGTAGGGGGCAGGACCGGGGAGCTGTTTTTT. This codes for CASSLVGGRTGELFF. This sequence joins TRBV5-4 and TRBJ2-2; 7 bases match TRBD1. The germline V gene encodes CDR1 SGHNT and CDR2 YYREEE (reference sequence). The CDR3 has 15 residues. J gave up 5 bases and V 0 bases, and 4 bases lay outside the gene matches.

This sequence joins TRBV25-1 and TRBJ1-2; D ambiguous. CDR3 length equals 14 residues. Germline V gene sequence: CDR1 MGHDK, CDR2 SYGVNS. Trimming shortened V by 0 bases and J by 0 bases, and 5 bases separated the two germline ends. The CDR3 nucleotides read TGTGCCAGCAGTGAATACCCTCCTAACTATGGCTACACCTTC. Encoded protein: CASSEYPPNYGYTF.

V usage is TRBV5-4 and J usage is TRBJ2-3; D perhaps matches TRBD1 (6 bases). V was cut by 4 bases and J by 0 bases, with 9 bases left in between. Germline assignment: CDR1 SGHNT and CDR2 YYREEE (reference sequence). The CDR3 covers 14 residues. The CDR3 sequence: CASSTQGSTDTQYF. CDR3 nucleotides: TGTGCCAGCAGCACGCAGGGGAGCACAGATACGCAGTATTTT.

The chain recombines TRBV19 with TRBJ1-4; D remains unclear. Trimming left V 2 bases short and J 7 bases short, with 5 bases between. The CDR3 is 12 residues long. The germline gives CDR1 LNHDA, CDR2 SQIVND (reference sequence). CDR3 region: CASSIRSEKLFF. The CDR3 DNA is TGTGCCAGTAGTATAAGGAGTGAAAAACTGTTTTTT.

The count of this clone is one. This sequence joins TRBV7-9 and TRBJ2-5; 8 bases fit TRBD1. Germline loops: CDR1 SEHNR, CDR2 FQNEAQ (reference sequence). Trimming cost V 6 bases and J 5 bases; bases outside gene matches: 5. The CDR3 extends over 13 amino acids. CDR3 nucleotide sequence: TGTGCCAGCAGGACAGGGGATACGGAGACCCAGTACTTC. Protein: CASRTGDTETQYF.

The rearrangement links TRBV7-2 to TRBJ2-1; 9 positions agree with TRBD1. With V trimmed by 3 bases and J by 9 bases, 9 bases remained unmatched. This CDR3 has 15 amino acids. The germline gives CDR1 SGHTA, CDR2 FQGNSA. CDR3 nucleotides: TGTGCCAGCAGCTTCCGGGACAGGGTTGTTGGTGAGCAGTTCTTC. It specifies CASSFRDRVVGEQFF. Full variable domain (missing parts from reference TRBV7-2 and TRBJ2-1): GAGVSQSPSNKVTEKGKDVELRCDPISGHTALYWYRQSLGQGLEFLIYFQGNSAPDKSGLPSDRFSAERTGGSVSTLTIQRTQQEDSAVYLCASSFRDRVVGEQFFGPGTRLTVL.